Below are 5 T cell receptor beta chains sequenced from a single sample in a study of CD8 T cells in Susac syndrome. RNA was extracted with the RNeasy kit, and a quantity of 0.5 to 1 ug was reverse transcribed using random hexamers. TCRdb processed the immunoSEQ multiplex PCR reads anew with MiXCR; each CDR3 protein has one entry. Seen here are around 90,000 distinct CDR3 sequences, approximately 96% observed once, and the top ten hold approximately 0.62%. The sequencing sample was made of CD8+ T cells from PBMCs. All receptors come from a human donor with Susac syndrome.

CDR3 loop: CASLFLTGPAGSPLHF. The CDR3, as DNA: TGCGCCAGCCTATTCCTGACAGGGCCAGCAGGTTCACCCCTCCACTTT. This chain joins TRBV23-1 and TRBJ1-6, with 7 nucleotides matching TRBD1. TRBV23-1 is treated as an ORF (open reading frame) with a function not yet certain. V dropped 8 bases and J dropped 9; count of bases not matched to a gene: 16. The CDR3 is 16 amino acids.

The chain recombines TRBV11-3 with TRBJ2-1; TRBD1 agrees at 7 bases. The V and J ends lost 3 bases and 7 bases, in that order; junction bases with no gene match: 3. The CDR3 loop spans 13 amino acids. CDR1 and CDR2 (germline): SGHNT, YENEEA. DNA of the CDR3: TGTGCCAGCAGCTTTGACAGGGAGAATGAGCAGTTCTTC. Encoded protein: CASSFDRENEQFF.

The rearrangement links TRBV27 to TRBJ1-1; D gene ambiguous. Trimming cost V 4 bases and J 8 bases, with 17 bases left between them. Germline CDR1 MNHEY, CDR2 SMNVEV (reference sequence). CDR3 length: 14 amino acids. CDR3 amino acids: CASSSSLERFEAFF. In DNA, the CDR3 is TGTGCCAGCAGTTCCTCTCTGGAGCGATTCGAAGCTTTCTTT.

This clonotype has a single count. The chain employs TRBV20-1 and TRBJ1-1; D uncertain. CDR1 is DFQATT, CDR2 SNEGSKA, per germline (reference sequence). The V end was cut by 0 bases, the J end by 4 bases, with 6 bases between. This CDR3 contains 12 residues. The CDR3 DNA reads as TGCAGTGCTAGAGAAGTGGGCACTGAAGCTTTCTTT. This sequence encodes CSAREVGTEAFF.

CDR3 residues: CATSREFDRGLPGANVLTF. The CDR3 DNA is TGTGCCACCAGCAGAGAATTCGACAGGGGCCTTCCTGGGGCCAACGTCCTGACTTTC. The J gene is TRBJ2-6, the V gene TRBV15; 8 bases match TRBD1. The ends lost 0 bases at V and 2 bases at J; junction bases unmatched: 9. This CDR3 region has 19 residues. From germline, CDR1 is LNHNV and CDR2 YYDKDF (reference sequence).